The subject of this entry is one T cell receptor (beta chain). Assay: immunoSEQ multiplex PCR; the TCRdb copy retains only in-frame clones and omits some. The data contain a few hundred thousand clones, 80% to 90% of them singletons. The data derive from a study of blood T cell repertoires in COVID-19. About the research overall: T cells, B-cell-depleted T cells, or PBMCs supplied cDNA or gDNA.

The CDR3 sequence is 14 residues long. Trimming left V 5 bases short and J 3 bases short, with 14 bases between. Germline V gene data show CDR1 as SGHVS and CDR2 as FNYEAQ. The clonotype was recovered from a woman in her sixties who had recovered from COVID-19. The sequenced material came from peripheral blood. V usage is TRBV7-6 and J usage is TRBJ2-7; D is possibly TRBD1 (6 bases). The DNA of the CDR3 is TGTGCCAGCAGCGGTATAGGACAGAACTACGAGCAGTACTTC. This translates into CASSGIGQNYEQYF.